The 26 T cell receptor beta chains below come from one sample, sequenced in a study of control samples from healthy donors and cancer patients. Clones were sequenced by immunoSEQ multiplex PCR, and TCRdb holds only the in-frame ones, with some missing. The table lists under 85,000 clones, more than 80% of them singletons. Material for sequencing was PBMCs. All receptors come from a woman aged 50 to 60 with lung cancer.

The V gene is TRBV20-1, the J gene TRBJ2-1; D remains unclear. V lost 5 bases and J lost 2, with 4 bases in between. The CDR3 extends over 11 amino acids. The germline CDR1 and CDR2 sequences are DFQATT and SNEGSKA (reference sequence). CDR3: CSAWTYNEQFF. CDR3 in DNA: TGCAGTGCTTGGACCTACAATGAGCAGTTCTTC.

This clone has just a few counts. V and J are TRBV5-1 and TRBJ2-3; 10 bases are a match to TRBD2. CDR3 length: 14 amino acids. Trimming removed 4 bases from V and 1 base from J; junction bases left unmatched: 0. Germline assignment: CDR1 SGHRS and CDR2 YFSETQ. Here the CDR3 DNA reads TGCGCCAGCAGCGGACTAGCGGGCACAGATACGCAGTATTTT. Translation gives CASSGLAGTDTQYF.

The rearrangement joins TRBV18 to TRBJ2-5; tentative D call: TRBD2 (6 bases). In germline, CDR1 is KGHSH, CDR2 LQKENI. V shed 3 bases and J shed 4 bases, with 12 bases lying between them. This CDR3 is 14 amino acids long. In nucleotides, the CDR3 is TGTGCCAGCTCACCCCCTTGGGAGGCAGAGACCCAGTACTTC. It specifies CASSPPWEAETQYF.

The chain joins TRBV9 to TRBJ1-1, with a tentative D call TRBD1 (6 bases). The CDR3 runs 14 residues. Germline lookup yields CDR1 SGDLS and CDR2 YYNGEE. V lost 4 bases, J lost 6 bases, and 16 bases lay in between. CDR3 bases: TGTGCCAGCAGCTCCTCGGAGGGGGTCCCTGAAGCTTTCTTT. It specifies CASSSSEGVPEAFF.

The chain carries TRBV3-1 (or the pseudogene TRBV3-2) and TRBJ1-6; 11 bases line up with TRBD1. Trimming took 2 bases from V and 10 from J; bases not matched to a gene: 7. The CDR3 extends over 16 amino acids. CDR1 and CDR2 from the germline V gene are LGHDT and YNNKEL (reference sequence). CDR3 DNA: TGTGCCAGCAGCCAAATAGGGACAGGGGGAGAGTCACCCCTCCACTTT. Protein product: CASSQIGTGGESPLHF.

The rearrangement uses TRBV6-5 and TRBJ1-1; 8 nucleotides agree with TRBD1. CDR1 and CDR2 (germline): MNHEY, SVGAGI. The junction had 12 bases not matched to a gene; V was cut back by 4 bases and J by 5 bases. This CDR3 is 16 amino acids long. The CDR3 reads CASSSGTGTFLTEAFF. The CDR3 nucleotides read TGTGCCAGCAGTTCCGGGACAGGTACCTTTTTGACTGAAGCTTTCTTT.

This sequence joins TRBV30 and TRBJ2-2; 7 nucleotides align to TRBD1. This CDR3 has 14 residues. V lost 5 bases to trimming and J lost 5 bases; unmatched junction nucleotides: 8. Looked up from germline, CDR1 is GTSNPN and CDR2 is SVGIG (reference sequence). CDR3 region: CAWSHGTATGELFF. The DNA for the CDR3 is TGTGCCTGGTCGCACGGGACAGCGACCGGGGAGCTGTTTTTT.

In the case of this clone: Other DNA sequences of this sample code for an identical CDR3. The V gene is TRBV7-4, the J gene TRBJ2-7; 10 nucleotides align to TRBD2. CDR3 length: 19 residues. V was clipped by 5 bases and J by 1 base; unmatched bases: 17. The germline V gene has CDR1 SGHVT and CDR2 SQSDAQ. The CDR3 is CASSPGRGLAGEGSYEQYF. DNA for the CDR3: TGTGCCAGCAGCCCGGGGCGGGGGCTAGCGGGGGAGGGGTCCTACGAGCAGTACTTC.

The chain couples TRBV12-3 or TRBV12-4 to TRBJ1-5; unclear D gene. V gave up 3 bases and J gave up 4 bases, with 7 bases separating them. The CDR3 spans 13 residues. The DNA of the CDR3 is TGTGCCAGCAGTTTCAGCGGGAATCAGCCCCAGCATTTT. It yields the protein CASSFSGNQPQHF.

The chain joins TRBV6-5 to TRBJ1-3; D not certain. Trimming left V 6 bases short and J 0 bases short, with 6 bases between. Germline lookup yields CDR1 MNHEY and CDR2 SVGAGI. This CDR3 is built from 13 residues. The CDR3 DNA reads TGTGCCAGCAGGCTTTTCTCTGGAAACACCATATATTTT. Protein: CASRLFSGNTIYF.

The V call is TRBV2, the J call TRBJ2-2, with D possibly TRBD2 on 6 matching bases. Germline lookup yields CDR1 SNHLY and CDR2 FYNNEI. The CDR3 has 13 amino acids. The ends were cut back, 4 bases at V and 3 bases at J, with 6 bases in the middle. The CDR3 protein is CASSAGDTGELFF. CDR3 sequence (DNA): TGTGCCAGCAGTGCGGGGGACACCGGGGAGCTGTTTTTT.

This clone showed up just a few times. The V call is TRBV3-1 (or the pseudogene TRBV3-2), the J call TRBJ2-7, with TRBD2 matching over 7 bases. After removal of 4 bases from V and 7 bases from J, the junction contained 16 bases not matched to a gene. Germline V CDR1 and CDR2: LGHDT, YNNKEL (reference sequence). The length of the CDR3 is 16 residues. This CDR3 reads CASSPSSGTPPGEQYF. DNA for the CDR3: TGTGCCAGCAGCCCGTCTAGCGGTACCCCTCCGGGAGAGCAGTACTTC.

This sequence joins TRBV2 and TRBJ2-5; 7 nucleotides match TRBD2. The CDR3 has 13 amino acids. Germline V gene lookup returns CDR1 SNHLY and CDR2 FYNNEI. V lost 4 bases, J lost 1 base, and 0 bases stayed unmatched. The CDR3 coding sequence is TGTGCCAGCAGTGCTAGCGGCCAAGAGACCCAGTACTTC. It is translated as CASSASGQETQYF. The full variable domain, completed using reference TRBV2 and TRBJ2-5, is EPEVTQTPSHQVTQMGQEVILRCVPISNHLYFYWYRQILGQKVEFLVSFYNNEISEKSEIFDDQFSVERPDGSNFTLKIRSTKLEDSAMYFCASSASGQETQYFGPGTRLLVL.

This rearrangement joins TRBV5-6 to TRBJ1-4; weak D call: TRBD1 (5 bases). Germline V gives CDR1 SGHDT, CDR2 YYEEEE. This CDR3 has 15 residues. V was shortened by 0 bases and J by 4 bases, with 10 bases between the two germline ends. CDR3 protein: CASSLATGGNEKLFF. The CDR3 DNA sequence: TGTGCCAGCAGCTTGGCAACAGGAGGTAATGAAAAACTGTTTTTT.

The V and J genes are TRBV2 and TRBJ1-1; the match to TRBD1 covers 12 bases. J gave up 12 bases and V 5 bases, and 7 bases lay outside the gene matches. Germline V gives CDR1 SNHLY, CDR2 FYNNEI. The CDR3 length is 13 residues. CDR3 bases: TGTGCCAGCAGTCGTGGGACAGGGGGCATGACTTTCTTT. Amino acids: CASSRGTGGMTFF. Drawing the rest from reference TRBV2 and TRBJ1-1, the complete variable domain is EPEVTQTPSHQVTQMGQEVILRCVPISNHLYFYWYRQILGQKVEFLVSFYNNEISEKSEIFDDQFSVERPDGSNFTLKIRSTKLEDSAMYFCASSRGTGGMTFFGQGTRLTVV.

This chain joins TRBV11-2 and TRBJ1-5; a weak D match, TRBD1 (5 bases). Germline V gene lookup returns CDR1 SGHAT and CDR2 FQNNGV. The V end was cut by 5 bases, the J end by 7 bases, with 18 bases between. The CDR3 is made up of 15 amino acids. CDR3 coding DNA: TGTGCCAGCAGCGGGGGTATAAAGGGGAACCAGCCCCAGCATTTT. Translating it yields CASSGGIKGNQPQHF. The complete variable domain, with remaining parts taken from reference TRBV11-2 and TRBJ1-5, reads EAGVAQSPRYKIIEKRQSVAFWCNPISGHATLYWYQQILGQGPKLLIQFQNNGVVDDSQLPKDRFSAERLKGVDSTLKIQPAKLEDSAVYLCASSGGIKGNQPQHFGDGTRLSIL.

The CDR3 DNA reads TGTGCCAGCAGTGAAGTCCTCGCCTACGAGCAGTACTTC. Its protein is CASSEVLAYEQYF. This chain uses TRBV6-1 with TRBJ2-7, with no clear D. Trimming removed 1 base from V and 2 bases from J, with 6 bases in between. Germline lookup yields CDR1 MNHNS and CDR2 SASEGT. The CDR3 has 13 residues.

The chain couples TRBV4-2 to TRBJ1-2; 8 bases fit TRBD1. This CDR3 has 17 amino acids. J gave up 6 bases and V 0 bases, and 12 bases lay outside the gene matches. Germline V lookup: CDR1 LGHNA, CDR2 YNFKEQ. In DNA, the CDR3 is TGTGCCAGCAGCCAAGATTTTCGTCGCGCAGGGGGCAATGGCTACACCTTC. This encodes CASSQDFRRAGGNGYTF.

V usage is TRBV5-6 and J usage is TRBJ1-2, with 9 nucleotides matching TRBD1. J gave up 4 bases and V 3 bases, and 7 bases lay outside the gene matches. Germline CDR1 SGHDT, CDR2 YYEEEE. This CDR3 contains 15 residues. The DNA of the CDR3 is TGTGCCAGCAGCTGGGTGGGGACAGGGACCTATGGCTACACCTTC. Amino acid sequence: CASSWVGTGTYGYTF.

V usage is TRBV3-1 (or the pseudogene TRBV3-2) and J usage is TRBJ1-6; maybe TRBD1 (5 bases). The CDR3 covers 12 residues. The germline V and J ends were trimmed by 5 bases and 14 bases, with 13 bases remaining between them. Per the germline V gene, CDR1 is LGHDT and CDR2 is YNNKEL (reference sequence). The CDR3: CASSREGKSLHF. The CDR3 DNA follows: TGTGCCAGCAGCAGGGAGGGGAAGTCCCTCCACTTT.

The chain uses TRBV6-5 and TRBJ1-4; weak D call: TRBD1 (5 bases). V was cut by 6 bases and J by 2 bases, with 13 bases left in between. The CDR3 loop spans 15 amino acids. Germline V gives CDR1 MNHEY, CDR2 SVGAGI. The CDR3 loop is CASRPRKGTNEKLFF. CDR3 nucleotides: TGTGCCAGCAGACCAAGGAAGGGGACTAATGAAAAACTGTTTTTT.

This sequence joins TRBV3-1 (or the pseudogene TRBV3-2) and TRBJ2-6, with D unclear. V was trimmed by 1 base and J by 2 bases, leaving 3 bases between them. Germline CDR1 reads LGHDT; CDR2 reads YNNKEL (reference sequence). The CDR3 consists of 14 residues. The CDR3 protein is CASSQGAGANVLTF. CDR3 in DNA: TGTGCCAGCAGCCAAGGGGCTGGGGCCAACGTCCTGACTTTC.

This chain links TRBV29-1 with TRBJ2-7; D might be TRBD1 (6 bases). The V end lost 5 bases, the J end lost 2 bases, and 13 bases lay between the germline ends. The germline V gene has CDR1 SQVTM and CDR2 ANQGSEA. The CDR3 runs 13 residues. CDR3 residues: CSVLLQGPYEQYF. The CDR3 DNA is TGCAGCGTTCTATTACAGGGACCCTACGAGCAGTACTTC.

The chain is built from TRBV18 and TRBJ2-1; 9 nucleotides match TRBD1. Trimming took 4 bases from V and 0 from J; bases not matched to a gene: 7. Germline V gives CDR1 KGHSH, CDR2 LQKENI. The CDR3 contains 17 residues. The CDR3 spells CASSQTGGAGSYNEQFF. DNA of the CDR3: TGTGCCAGCTCACAAACAGGGGGCGCAGGCTCCTACAATGAGCAGTTCTTC. The variable domain in full, with the rest retrieved from reference TRBV18 and TRBJ2-1, is NAGVMQNPRHLVRRRGQEARLRCSPMKGHSHVYWYRQLPEEGLKFMVYLQKENIIDESGMPKERFSAEFPKEGPSILRIQQVVRGDSAAYFCASSQTGGAGSYNEQFFGPGTRLTVL.

This chain connects TRBV2 to TRBJ2-1; either TRBD1 or TRBD2 may fit D (5 bases each). Germline V lookup: CDR1 SNHLY, CDR2 FYNNEI. With 1 base removed from V and 7 bases from J, the gap between germline ends came to 8 bases. CDR3 length equals 13 residues. The chain's CDR3 is CASSEVWGNEQFF. As DNA, the CDR3 is TGTGCCAGCAGTGAAGTCTGGGGGAATGAGCAGTTCTTC.

CDR3 in DNA: TGCGCCAGCAGCCGCGAGGACAGGCCCTCTGGAAACACCATATATTTT. This translates into CASSREDRPSGNTIYF. The chain links TRBV5-1 to TRBJ1-3; 7 nucleotides align to TRBD1. V lost 4 bases to trimming and J lost 0 bases; unmatched junction nucleotides: 7. The CDR3 contains 16 residues. In germline, CDR1 is SGHRS, CDR2 YFSETQ. Based on the CDR3 plus reference TRBV5-1 and TRBJ1-3, the full variable domain is KAGVTQTPRYLIKTRGQQVTLSCSPISGHRSVSWYQQTPGQGLQFLFEYFSETQRNKGNFPGRFSGRQFSNSRSEMNVSTLELGDSALYLCASSREDRPSGNTIYFGEGSWLTVV.